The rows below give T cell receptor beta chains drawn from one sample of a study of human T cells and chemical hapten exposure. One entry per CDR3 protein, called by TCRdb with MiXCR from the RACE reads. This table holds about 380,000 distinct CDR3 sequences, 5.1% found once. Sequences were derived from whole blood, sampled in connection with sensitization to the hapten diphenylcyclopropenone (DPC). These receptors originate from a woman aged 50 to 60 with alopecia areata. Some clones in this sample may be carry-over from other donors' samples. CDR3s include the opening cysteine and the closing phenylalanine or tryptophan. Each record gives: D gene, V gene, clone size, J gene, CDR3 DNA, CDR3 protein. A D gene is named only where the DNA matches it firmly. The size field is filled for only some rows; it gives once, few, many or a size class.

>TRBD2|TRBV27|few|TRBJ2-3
TGTGCCAGCAGTTTCCTTAGCGGGGGCACAGATACGCAGTATTTT
CASSFLSGGTDTQYF
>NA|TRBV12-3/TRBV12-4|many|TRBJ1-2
TGTGCCAGCAGTTTAGGAGGGGGGGCTAACTATGGCTACACCTTC
CASSLGGGANYGYTF
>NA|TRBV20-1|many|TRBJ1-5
TGCAGTGCTAGAGCAGGGTCCCATCAGCCCCAGCATTTT
CSARAGSHQPQHF
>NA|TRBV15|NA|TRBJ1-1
TGTGCCACCAGCAGGGGAGGGGGGGGAAACACTGAAGCTTTCTTT
CATSRGGGGNTEAFF
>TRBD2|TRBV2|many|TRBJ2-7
TGTGCCAGCAGGGTCGGGGGGAAAGAGCAGTACTTC
CASRVGGKEQYF
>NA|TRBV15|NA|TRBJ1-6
TGTGCCACCAGCGCCGATCGGGGATTCTATAATTCACCCCTCCACTTT
CATSADRGFYNSPLHF
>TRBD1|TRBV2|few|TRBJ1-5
TGTGCCAGCAACAAAGACAGGGAAGGCTCGGGGGAGGTTTATCAGCCCCAGCATTTT
CASNKDREGSGEVYQPQHF
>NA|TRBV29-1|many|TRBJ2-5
TGCAGCGTCCGCGACACGGTACAAGAGACCCAGTACTTC
CSVRDTVQETQYF
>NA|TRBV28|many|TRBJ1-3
TGTGCCAGCAGTCCACCCATCAGGGGACTCTCTGGAAACACCATATATTTT
CASSPPIRGLSGNTIYF
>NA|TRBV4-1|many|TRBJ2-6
TGCGCCAGCAGCCTTCTCTCGTCTGGGGCCAACGTCCTGACTTTC
CASSLLSSGANVLTF
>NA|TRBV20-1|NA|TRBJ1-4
TGCAGTGCTAGAGATAGGGCAGTTAATGAAAAACTGTTTTTT
CSARDRAVNEKLFF
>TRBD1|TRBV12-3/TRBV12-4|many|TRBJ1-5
TGTGCCAGCAGCTCAGGGGGTATGCAGCCCCAGCATTTT
CASSSGGMQPQHF
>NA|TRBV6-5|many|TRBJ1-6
TGTGCCAGCAGTTCCATGACAATGGGTTCACCCCTCCACTTT
CASSSMTMGSPLHF
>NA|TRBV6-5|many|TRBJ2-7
TGTGCCAGCGGGATTCTGTCTGCCGAGCAGTACTTC
CASGILSAEQYF
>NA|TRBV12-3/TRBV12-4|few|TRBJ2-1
TGTGCCAGCAGCGACCCTAAGTCCTACAATGAGCAGTTCTTC
CASSDPKSYNEQFF
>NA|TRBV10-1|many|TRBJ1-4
TGCGCCAGCAGTGCGACAGAAGAACCTAAAAAACTGTTTTTT
CASSATEEPKKLFF
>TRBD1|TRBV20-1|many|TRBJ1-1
TGCAGTGCGACGACAGGGGGCGTGATAGAAACTGAAGCTTTCTTT
CSATTGGVIETEAFF
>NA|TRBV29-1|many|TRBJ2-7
TGCAGCGTTGTATCACTTTCGGCCTACGAGCAGTACTTC
CSVVSLSAYEQYF
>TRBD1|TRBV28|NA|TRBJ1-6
TGTGCCAGCACCGATCGGACAGGGCGGAATTCACCCCTCCACTTT
CASTDRTGRNSPLHF
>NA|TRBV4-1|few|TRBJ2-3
TGCGCCAGCAGCCCGAGCAGGGGAGATACGCAGTATTTT
CASSPSRGDTQYF
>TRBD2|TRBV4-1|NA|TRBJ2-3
TGCGCCAGCAGCCCCTTAACTAGCGGGGGCACAGATACGCAGTATTTT
CASSPLTSGGTDTQYF
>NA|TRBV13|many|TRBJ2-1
TGTGCCAGCAGCCCCGGTAGGGGAGTGGGGCCCCTACTGTTCAATGAGCAGTTCTTC
CASSPGRGVGPLLFNEQFF
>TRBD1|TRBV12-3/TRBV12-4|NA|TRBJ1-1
TGTGCCAGCAGGCCAAGGGGGACCGACAGGGGAAGGAACACTGAAGCTTTCTTT
CASRPRGTDRGRNTEAFF
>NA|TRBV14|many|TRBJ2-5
TGTGCCAGCAGCCATGCGGAGACCCAGTACTTC
CASSHAETQYF
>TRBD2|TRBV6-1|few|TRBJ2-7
TGTGCCTGCTCTTCCCCGGGAGGGAGAGAGCAGTACTTC
CACSSPGGREQYF
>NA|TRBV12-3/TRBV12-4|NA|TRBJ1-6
TGTGCCAGCAGTTTAGGGGGGCTCCTCCACTTT
CASSLGGLLHF
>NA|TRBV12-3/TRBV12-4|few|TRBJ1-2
TGTGCCAGCAGCCCTGAAAAGGACCCTTTCTATGGCTACACCTTC
CASSPEKDPFYGYTF
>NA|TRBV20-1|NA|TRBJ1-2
TGCAGTGCTAGAACCGGGGGCGGCGGCTACACCTTC
CSARTGGGGYTF
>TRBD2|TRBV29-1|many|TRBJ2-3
TGCAGCGTTATGGGACTAGCGGGGGGCACAGATACGCAGTATTTT
CSVMGLAGGTDTQYF
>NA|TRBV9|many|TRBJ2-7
TGTGCCAGCAGCGTCGAAGGCCACGAGCAGTACTTC
CASSVEGHEQYF
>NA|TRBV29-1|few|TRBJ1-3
TGCAGCGTTGGGGAGGGACCATCCTCTGGAAACACCATATATTTT
CSVGEGPSSGNTIYF
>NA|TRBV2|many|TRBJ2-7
TGTGCCACAAACGGGGAATCCTACGAGCAGTACTTC
CATNGESYEQYF
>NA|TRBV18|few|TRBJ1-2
TGTGCCAGCTCACCGGGAGACTATGGCTACACCTTC
CASSPGDYGYTF
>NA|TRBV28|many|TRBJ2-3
TGTGCCAGCAGTTTATACCCGGGTTCTAGCACAGATACGCAGTATTTT
CASSLYPGSSTDTQYF
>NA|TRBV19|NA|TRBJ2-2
TGTGCCAGTGGCGCAGGACGAGGGAACACCGGGGAGCTGTTTTTT
CASGAGRGNTGELFF
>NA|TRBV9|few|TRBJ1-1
TGTGCCAGCAGCGCGGACCCCCCGGGGTACACTGAAGCTTTCTTT
CASSADPPGYTEAFF
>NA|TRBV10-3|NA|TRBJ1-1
TGTGCCATCAGTCCTGGGGCGAACACTGAAGCTTTCTTT
CAISPGANTEAFF
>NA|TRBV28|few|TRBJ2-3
TGTGCCAGCGGAGGTCGGAACACAGATACGCAGTATTTT
CASGGRNTDTQYF
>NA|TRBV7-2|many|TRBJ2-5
TGTGCCAGCAGCTTCCGAGGAGGTCAAGCAGAGACCCAGTACTTC
CASSFRGGQAETQYF
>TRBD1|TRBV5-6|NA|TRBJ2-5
TGTGCCAGCACCTTAGGGACAGCTCAAGAGACCCAGTACTTC
CASTLGTAQETQYF
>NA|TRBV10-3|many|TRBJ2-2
TGTGCCATCAGTGAGTCCGGGACTCCCAACGGGGAGCTGTTTTTT
CAISESGTPNGELFF
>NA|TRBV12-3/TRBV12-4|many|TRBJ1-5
TGTGCCAGCAGTTTACACGGGGCGAGCAATCAGCCCCAGCATTTT
CASSLHGASNQPQHF
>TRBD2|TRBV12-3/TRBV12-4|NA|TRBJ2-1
TGTGCCAGCACCGGGGGGGGCTCCTACAATGAGCAGTTCTTC
CASTGGGSYNEQFF
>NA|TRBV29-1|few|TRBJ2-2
TGCAGCGTCCCGGGACTGAACACCGGGGAGCTGTTTTTT
CSVPGLNTGELFF
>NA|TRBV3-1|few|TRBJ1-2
TGTGCCAGCAGCCAAGATAGGGGGATGTATGGCTACACCTTC
CASSQDRGMYGYTF
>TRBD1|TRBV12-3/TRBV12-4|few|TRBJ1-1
TGTGCCAGCAGTGGTGACAGGGGTCGGGCTTTCTTT
CASSGDRGRAFF
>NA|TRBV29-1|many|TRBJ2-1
TGCAGCGTTGTTGCTTTCTCCTACAATGAGCAGTTCTTC
CSVVAFSYNEQFF
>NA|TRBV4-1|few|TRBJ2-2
TGCGCCAGCAGAAAAGGGGAGGAAGACACCGGGGAGCTGTTTTTT
CASRKGEEDTGELFF
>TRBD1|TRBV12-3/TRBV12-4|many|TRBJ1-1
TGTGCCAGCAGTAGGACAGGGCTCACTGAAGCTTTCTTT
CASSRTGLTEAFF
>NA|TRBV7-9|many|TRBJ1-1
TGTGCCAGCTTAAGTGGGGTTCGCACTGAAGCTTTCTTT
CASLSGVRTEAFF
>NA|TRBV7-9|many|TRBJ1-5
TGTGCCAGCAGCTTAGGGGGCCTGCAGCCCCAGCATTTT
CASSLGGLQPQHF
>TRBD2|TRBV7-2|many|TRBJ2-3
TGTGCCAGCAGCTTAAGGACTAGCGGGAGCACAGATACGCAGTATTTT
CASSLRTSGSTDTQYF
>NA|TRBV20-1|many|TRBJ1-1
TGCAGTGCTAGAGATGTCGGCACATACGGCGCTGAAGCTTTCTTT
CSARDVGTYGAEAFF
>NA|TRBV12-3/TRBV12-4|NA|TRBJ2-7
TGTGCCAGCAGCACCGCCGGGAAAGACTCCTACGAGCAGTACTTC
CASSTAGKDSYEQYF